The rows below give T cell receptor beta chains drawn from one sample of a study of OX40 agonist ivuxolimab in advanced cancers. Assay used: immunoSEQ multiplex PCR; TCRdb lists only in-frame clones, some missing. This sample yields approximately 70,000 clones, of which about 87% are seen a single time; approximately 0.5% belongs to the top ten. Sequences were derived from CD4+ or CD8+ T cells sorted from blood, sampled in a trial of the OX40 agonist ivuxolimab. These receptors were collected from an adult with an advanced solid tumor such as melanoma, head and neck, liver or kidney cancer. The CDR3 runs from the conserved cysteine through the conserved F or W. A D gene is named only where the DNA matches it firmly. Size tells how often a clone was seen (once, few, many) or the class of an expanded clone, and some rows leave it out.

clone_size,v_call,d_call,j_call,cdr3_nt,cdr3_aa
-,TRBV7-7,-,TRBJ2-3,TGTGCCAGCAGTCAAAGCGGTTCTAGCACAGATACGCAGTATTTT,CASSQSGSSTDTQYF
-,TRBV5-4,-,TRBJ1-1,TGTGCCAGCAGCCACCCGACAGCCGAAAATGGAAAAGCTTTCTTT,CASSHPTAENGKAFF
few,TRBV5-1,-,TRBJ2-1,TGCGCCAGCAAACCGGGGGCAGGGGCCTCGAATGAGCAGTTCTTC,CASKPGAGASNEQFF
few,TRBV2,-,TRBJ1-5,TGTGCCAGCAGTGAAGAGGGGATGGGTCCCCAGCATTTT,CASSEEGMGPQHF
-,TRBV5-1,-,TRBJ2-5,TGCGCCAGCGGAGCCCGGGGTGAGGGAGAGACCCAGTACTTC,CASGARGEGETQYF
-,TRBV18,-,TRBJ1-5,TGTGCCAGCTTCTCCCGGGACATCGATCAGCCCCAGCATTTT,CASFSRDIDQPQHF
-,TRBV5-4,TRBD1,TRBJ1-2,TGTGCCAGCAGATACGGGACAGGGGGAGGCTCGGGTTGGCGCAACTATGGCTACACCTTC,CASRYGTGGGSGWRNYGYTF
-,TRBV5-1,-,TRBJ2-1,TGCGCCAGCAGCCACGGGCAGTTCGATGAGCAGTTCTTC,CASSHGQFDEQFF
few,TRBV20-1,-,TRBJ1-1,TGCAGTGCCGGGCTGAACACTGAAGCTTTCTTT,CSAGLNTEAFF
-,TRBV6-1,TRBD2,TRBJ2-7,TGTGCCAGCAGTGAGGGAGGGACGGGAACCTACGAGCAGTACTTC,CASSEGGTGTYEQYF
-,TRBV18,-,TRBJ1-5,TGTGCCAGCTCACCAAGCAGAGACAGAACCAATCAGCCCCAGCATTTT,CASSPSRDRTNQPQHF
once,TRBV15,TRBD2,TRBJ2-7,TGTGCCACCAGCAGAGGGCAGATGGGAGGGGACGAGCAGTACTTC,CATSRGQMGGDEQYF
-,TRBV14,-,TRBJ1-1,TGTGCCAGCAGCCAAGAGCAGGGGCTGAACACTGAAGCTTTCTTT,CASSQEQGLNTEAFF
-,TRBV19,-,TRBJ1-2,TGTGCCAGTAGTATAGACTCGATAACAGGAGTGGGCTATGGCTACACCTTC,CASSIDSITGVGYGYTF
-,TRBV5-5,-,TRBJ1-6,TGTGCCAGCAGCCTGGAGATCCCGGGGCCTAATTCACCCCTCCACTTT,CASSLEIPGPNSPLHF
-,TRBV28,TRBD1,TRBJ1-1,TGTGCCAGCAGTCCACAGGGGGCCAATGTAAACACTGAAGCTTTCTTT,CASSPQGANVNTEAFF
-,TRBV6-5,-,TRBJ1-1,TGTGCCAGCACCCAAACAGAGCAGAACACTGAAGCTTTCTTT,CASTQTEQNTEAFF
few,TRBV2,-,TRBJ1-1,TGTGCCAGCAGTGTAGAGAACACTGAAGCTTTCTTT,CASSVENTEAFF
-,TRBV15,-,TRBJ1-4,TGTGCCACCAGCAGAGTACGGGAGGGGGATGAAAAACTGTTTTTT,CATSRVREGDEKLFF
-,TRBV6-5,TRBD1,TRBJ1-2,TGTGCCAGCAGTTACGTGGGACAGGACGGGTATGGCTACACCTTC,CASSYVGQDGYGYTF
-,TRBV2,TRBD1,TRBJ2-4,TGTGCCAGCAGTGAAGCTCAGGGGGCGATCATTCAGTACTTC,CASSEAQGAIIQYF
once,TRBV4-2,-,TRBJ1-2,TGTGCCAGCAGCCAAGGCGGATCCTATGGCTACACCTTC,CASSQGGSYGYTF
-,TRBV27,TRBD1,TRBJ1-2,TGTGCCAGCAGTTTCACAGGGGTTGGAGGAGGCTACACCTTC,CASSFTGVGGGYTF
-,TRBV6-1,TRBD1,TRBJ2-3,TGTGCCAGCAGTGAACCGGGACAGGTGACAGATACGCAGTATTTT,CASSEPGQVTDTQYF
once,TRBV5-4,TRBD1,TRBJ1-3,TGTGCCAGCAGTCGGGACAGGGAATATTCTGGAAACACCATATATTTT,CASSRDREYSGNTIYF
-,TRBV12-1,-,TRBJ2-7,TGTGCCAGCAGCGTACGGGACAGCTACGAGCAGTACTTC,CASSVRDSYEQYF
-,TRBV6-1,TRBD1,TRBJ1-5,TGTGCCAGCGGAACAGGGGGTCAGCCCCAGCATTTT,CASGTGGQPQHF
-,TRBV9,-,TRBJ2-3,TGTGCCAGCAGCGTGTCCGGGACTCTCGATAGCACAGATACGCAGTATTTT,CASSVSGTLDSTDTQYF
-,TRBV5-1,TRBD1,TRBJ1-4,TGCGCCAGCAGCCCCCAGGGGGGGGATGAAAAACTGTTTTTT,CASSPQGGDEKLFF
-,TRBV27,TRBD1,TRBJ2-1,TGTGCCAGCAGCACTGACAGGGCCGCCTACAATGAGCAGTTCTTC,CASSTDRAAYNEQFF
-,TRBV11-2,TRBD2,TRBJ2-1,TGTGCCAGCAGCTTAGATGTTTTAGCGGGGGCCCACTCCTACAATGAGCAGTTCTTC,CASSLDVLAGAHSYNEQFF
once,TRBV9,-,TRBJ2-3,TGTGCCAGCAGCGAGGGACTTAGCACAGATACGCAGTATTTT,CASSEGLSTDTQYF
-,TRBV5-4,TRBD1,TRBJ1-2,TGTGCCAGCAGCTTGGCACAGGGGGAGGGTGGCTACACCTTC,CASSLAQGEGGYTF
-,TRBV5-1,-,TRBJ1-5,TGCGCCAGCAGCCAGGGGCCGGGGGAGCCCCAGCATTTT,CASSQGPGEPQHF
-,TRBV28,-,TRBJ1-5,TGTGCCAGCAGTTTAGCCGGGACCACCCTTGATTTGGATCAGCCCCAGCATTTT,CASSLAGTTLDLDQPQHF
-,TRBV11-2,TRBD2,TRBJ2-1,TGTGCCAGCAGCTTAGATTCCCTAGCGGGGGGTTACAATGAGCAGTTCTTC,CASSLDSLAGGYNEQFF